The 18 T cell receptor beta chains presented below share a single source sample, sequenced in a study of identifying expanded T cells in peripheral blood (dated by TCRdb to about 2019). Libraries came from the immunoSEQ multiplex PCR assay. TCRdb re-hosts the immuneACCESS table, in-frame sequences only. Its copies lack some clones; in the studies checked, an unresolved V gene accounts for under half of them, and the cause for the rest is not known. In all, the sample holds roughly 120,000 clones, and 88% of those were seen once. The leading ten clones occupy 6.5% to 9% of the sample. The sequenced sample was blood. These receptors were collected from a person aged 18 to 75 in good health.

The genes are TRBV19 and TRBJ1-5; D call uncertain. Trimming took off 1 base at V and 6 bases at J, with 4 bases between the two ends. This CDR3 spans 12 amino acids. Germline lookup yields CDR1 LNHDA and CDR2 SQIVND (reference sequence). The CDR3 nucleotides read TGTGCCAGTAGTATAGCTCCTCAGCCCCAGCATTTT. The encoded protein is CASSIAPQPQHF.

The chain joins TRBV19 to TRBJ2-6, with D perhaps TRBD1 or TRBD2 (6 bases each). The germline V and J ends were trimmed by 3 bases and 3 bases, with 12 bases remaining between them. There are 16 residues in the CDR3. The germline V gene has CDR1 LNHDA and CDR2 SQIVND (reference sequence). CDR3 in DNA: TGTGCCAGTAGTATTCAACAGGGAGGTGGGGCCAACGTCCTGACTTTC. Its translation is CASSIQQGGGANVLTF.

The rearrangement links TRBV10-3 to TRBJ1-1; D unresolved. There are 14 residues in the CDR3. Trimming stripped 0 bases from V and 1 base from J, with 6 bases between. Germline V gene sequence: CDR1 ENHRY, CDR2 SYGVKD. The CDR3 DNA follows: TGTGCCATCAGTGAGTCGAGGGAGAACACTGAAGCTTTCTTT. As protein: CAISESRENTEAFF.

This sequence joins TRBV6-6 and TRBJ1-1; D possibly corresponds to TRBD1 (5 bases). Trimming left V 5 bases short and J 2 bases short, with 9 bases between. This CDR3 has 13 amino acids. Per germline, CDR1 MNHNY and CDR2 SVGAGI (reference sequence). The CDR3 sequence is CASSPQGNTEAFF. The CDR3 DNA reads TGTGCCAGCAGTCCCCAGGGTAACACTGAAGCTTTCTTT.

The CDR3 nucleotides are TGTGCCAGCAGTTCACTACCTAGAAATGAAAAACTGTTTTTT. Translation gives CASSSLPRNEKLFF. J is TRBJ1-4 and V is TRBV28; no definite D call. The germline V gene encodes CDR1 MDHEN and CDR2 SYDVKM. This CDR3 spans 14 amino acids. Trimming took off 4 bases at V and 5 bases at J, with 11 bases between the two ends.

The rearrangement joins TRBV5-1 to TRBJ2-1, with 11 bases fitting TRBD2. Germline V CDR1 and CDR2: SGHRS, YFSETQ. The CDR3 runs to 17 residues. J gave up 6 bases and V 0 bases, and 8 bases lay outside the gene matches. As DNA, the CDR3 is TGCGCCAGCAGCTTGGCCCTAGCGGGAGGCCCATTCAATGAGCAGTTCTTC. Its translation: CASSLALAGGPFNEQFF.

The genes are TRBV7-3 and TRBJ2-2, with 8 bases fitting TRBD2. Germline loops: CDR1 SGHTA, CDR2 FQGTGA. The CDR3 has 15 residues. J lost 6 bases, V lost 5 bases, and 8 bases had no gene match. CDR3 residues: CASSPGTSGPGELFF. The CDR3 DNA follows: TGTGCCAGCAGCCCCGGGACTAGTGGTCCCGGGGAGCTGTTTTTT.

J is TRBJ2-1 and V is TRBV6-1, with unresolved D. The germline V and J ends were trimmed by 0 bases and 10 bases, with 10 bases remaining between them. In germline, CDR1 is MNHNS, CDR2 SASEGT. The CDR3 runs to 13 residues. The chain's CDR3 is CASSEAGWEEQFF. For the CDR3, the DNA is TGTGCCAGCAGTGAAGCGGGGTGGGAAGAGCAGTTCTTC.

CDR3 region: CASSYSTLSPLHF. CDR3 sequence (DNA): TGTGCCAGCAGTTACTCGACGCTTTCACCCCTCCACTTT. The gene calls are TRBV6-5 and TRBJ1-6, with D unresolved. Germline lookup yields CDR1 MNHEY and CDR2 SVGAGI. The CDR3 runs to 13 residues. Trimming cost V 0 bases and J 9 bases, with 6 bases left between them.

V is TRBV5-1 and J is TRBJ2-2; a weak D match, TRBD1 (6 bases). Trimming cost V 1 base and J 1 base, with 8 bases left between them. This CDR3 is 15 amino acids long. Germline CDR1 reads SGHRS; CDR2 reads YFSETQ. CDR3: CASSLLQGNTGELFF. The CDR3, as DNA: TGCGCCAGCAGCTTGTTACAGGGGAACACCGGGGAGCTGTTTTTT. Combining the CDR3 with reference TRBV5-1 and TRBJ2-2 gives the whole variable domain KAGVTQTPRYLIKTRGQQVTLSCSPISGHRSVSWYQQTPGQGLQFLFEYFSETQRNKGNFPGRFSGRQFSNSRSEMNVSTLELGDSALYLCASSLLQGNTGELFFGEGSRLTVL.

This clone was recorded a few times. The chain joins TRBV6-5 to TRBJ2-1; 7 bases fit TRBD2. This CDR3 has 14 amino acids. Germline lookup yields CDR1 MNHEY and CDR2 SVGAGI. The junction had 10 bases not matched to a gene; V was cut back by 6 bases and J by 8 bases. CDR3 in DNA: TGTGCCAGCAGCCACGGACTAGTTACGGATGAGCAGTTCTTC. It yields the protein CASSHGLVTDEQFF.

J is TRBJ1-5 and V is TRBV28, with D tentatively TRBD1 (5 bases). The germline V and J ends were trimmed by 6 bases and 6 bases, with 12 bases remaining between them. Germline V gene sequence: CDR1 MDHEN, CDR2 SYDVKM. This CDR3 has 13 amino acids. The DNA of the CDR3 is TGTGCCAGCAGAACAGGCGGGGCTCAGCCCCAGCATTTT. Encoded protein: CASRTGGAQPQHF.

The gene calls are TRBV18 and TRBJ1-1; no clear D. The CDR3 sequence is 13 residues long. Deletions cut 3 bases from V and 3 bases from J, with 8 bases between. Germline V gene lookup returns CDR1 KGHSH and CDR2 LQKENI. CDR3: CASSPRSDTEAFF. The CDR3 coding sequence is TGTGCCAGCTCACCCAGGTCGGACACTGAAGCTTTCTTT.

This clone was found once. The chain has TRBV9 and TRBJ1-2, with 7 bases matching TRBD1. The CDR3 is 14 residues long. The V and J ends lost 2 bases and 6 bases, in that order; junction bases with no gene match: 7. Germline loops: CDR1 SGDLS, CDR2 YYNGEE. CDR3 DNA: TGTGCCAGCAGCGTTTTCGACAGGGAAGATGGCTACACCTTC. Residues: CASSVFDREDGYTF.

As for this clone: The same CDR3 is also encoded by other DNA sequences in this sample. CDR3 sequence reads: CASSYGGSTDTQYF. CDR3 bases: TGTGCCAGCAGTTACGGAGGGTCCACAGATACGCAGTATTTT. The rearrangement links TRBV6-5 to TRBJ2-3, with D perhaps TRBD2 (6 bases). Germline V CDR1 and CDR2: MNHEY, SVGAGI. There are 14 residues in the CDR3. With 2 bases removed from V and 2 bases from J, the gap between germline ends came to 8 bases.

This chain connects TRBV19 to TRBJ2-1; 7 nucleotides line up with TRBD1. The CDR3 contains 15 residues. Germline V gene lookup returns CDR1 LNHDA and CDR2 SQIVND (reference sequence). The V and J ends lost 7 bases and 13 bases, in that order; junction bases with no gene match: 19. The CDR3 here is CASTTRGQLFTPQFF. CDR3 bases: TGTGCCAGTACCACTCGGGGACAGCTCTTCACGCCACAGTTCTTC. Filled out from reference TRBV19 and TRBJ2-1, the complete variable domain reads DGGITQSPKYLFRKEGQNVTLSCEQNLNHDAMYWYRQDPGQGLRLIYYSQIVNDFQKGDIAEGYSVSREKKESFPLTVTSAQKNPTAFYLCASTTRGQLFTPQFFGPGTRLTVL.

CDR3 residues: CASRQGARTGELFF. As DNA, the CDR3 is TGTGCCAGCAGACAGGGGGCGCGCACCGGGGAGCTGTTTTTT. V and J are TRBV11-3 and TRBJ2-2, with 9 bases fitting TRBD1. The CDR3 runs 14 residues. The J segment lost 4 bases and the V segment lost 6 bases, leaving 3 bases of the junction unmatched. Germline CDR1 SGHNT, CDR2 YENEEA. Filled out from reference TRBV11-3 and TRBJ2-2, the complete variable domain reads EAGVVQSPRYKIIEKKQPVAFWCNPISGHNTLYWYLQNLGQGPELLIRYENEEAVDDSQLPKDRFSAERLKGVDSTLKIQPAELGDSAVYLCASRQGARTGELFFGEGSRLTVL.

This clone was counted between two and nine times. The chain joins TRBV7-9 to TRBJ1-1, with a weak D call TRBD1 (6 bases). Germline V CDR1 and CDR2: SEHNR, FQNEAQ (reference sequence). V lost 5 bases to trimming and J lost 7 bases, with 20 bases between them. CDR3 length: 15 residues. The CDR3, as DNA: TGTGCCAGCAGCCCGCCTGGGAGGGGGGAAGGTGAAGCTTTCTTT. It yields the protein CASSPPGRGEGEAFF.